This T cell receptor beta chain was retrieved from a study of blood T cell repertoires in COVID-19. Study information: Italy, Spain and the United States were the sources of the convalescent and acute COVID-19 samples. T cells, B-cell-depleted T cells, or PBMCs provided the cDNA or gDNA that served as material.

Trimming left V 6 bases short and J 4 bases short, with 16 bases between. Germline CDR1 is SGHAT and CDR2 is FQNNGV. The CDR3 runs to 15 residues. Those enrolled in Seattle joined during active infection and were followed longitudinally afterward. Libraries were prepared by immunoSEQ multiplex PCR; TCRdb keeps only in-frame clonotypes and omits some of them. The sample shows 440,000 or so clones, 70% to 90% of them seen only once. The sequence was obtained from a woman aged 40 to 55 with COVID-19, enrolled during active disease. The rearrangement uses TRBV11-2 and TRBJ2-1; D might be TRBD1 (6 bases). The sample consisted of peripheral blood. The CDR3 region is CASSEGVNGYNEQFF. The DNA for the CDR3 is TGTGCCAGCAGTGAGGGGGTCAACGGTTACAATGAGCAGTTCTTC.